Listed below are T cell receptor beta chains from one sample, sequenced in a study of shared clonotypes between healthy human individuals. Assay: immunoSEQ multiplex PCR; the TCRdb copy retains only in-frame clones and omits some. The sample lists some 1.5 million clones, 95% to 99% occurring once. What was sequenced was naive CD4+ T cells sorted from blood. These receptors were obtained from a man aged 25 to 40 in good health. The CDR3 runs from the conserved cysteine through the conserved F or W. The order of the fields is V gene, J gene, D gene, clone size, CDR3 DNA, CDR3 protein. D genes are given only for firm matches. Size is stated for part of the rows, as once, few or many counts, or as a class when the clone is expanded.

TRBV29-1,TRBJ2-2,NA,NA,TGCAGCGTTGGCTCCCGGCTATCCACCGGGGAGCTGTTTTTT,CSVGSRLSTGELFF
TRBV29-1,TRBJ1-1,NA,NA,TGCAGCGTTGAAGATCAGGAGGCAGCTTTCTTT,CSVEDQEAAFF
TRBV28,TRBJ2-7,TRBD1,NA,TGTGCCAGCAGTTTCACAGGGGTCGAGCAGTACTTC,CASSFTGVEQYF
TRBV28,TRBJ2-7,TRBD1,NA,TGTGCCAGCAGTCTCTCCGGGACAGGGCCAACCTACGAGCAGTACTTC,CASSLSGTGPTYEQYF
TRBV6-5,TRBJ2-7,TRBD1,NA,TGTGCCAGCAAATCAGGACAGGGAGGCGAGCAGTACTTC,CASKSGQGGEQYF
TRBV18,TRBJ2-3,NA,NA,TGTGCCAGCTCACCATTAAACCAACCCCGCACAGATACGCAGTATTTT,CASSPLNQPRTDTQYF
TRBV5-6,TRBJ2-2,NA,NA,TGTGCCAGCAGCTTGCTACTGACAGGATCGAACACCGGGGAGCTGTTTTTT,CASSLLLTGSNTGELFF
TRBV7-2,TRBJ2-5,TRBD2,NA,TGTGCCAGCAGCTTAGCGAGGGCGGGAGGGCCGGAGACCCAGTACTTC,CASSLARAGGPETQYF
TRBV19,TRBJ2-5,NA,NA,TGTGCCAGTAGCCTAAGGGGAGAACCGGGGACCCAGTACTTC,CASSLRGEPGTQYF
TRBV9,TRBJ2-3,NA,NA,TGTGCCAGCAGCGTAGTTGGGGCAGATACGCAGTATTTT,CASSVVGADTQYF
TRBV6-5,TRBJ1-1,NA,NA,TGTGCCAGCAGCTACACAGGGAAGGGCACTGAAGCTTTCTTT,CASSYTGKGTEAFF
TRBV28,TRBJ2-3,NA,NA,TGTGCCAGTTCTTTGGGTGTCACAGATACGCAGTATTTT,CASSLGVTDTQYF
TRBV28,TRBJ2-5,NA,NA,TGTGCCAGCAGTTTAAGGCGTTGGGGGAGGGAGACCCAGTACTTC,CASSLRRWGRETQYF
TRBV7-2,TRBJ2-7,NA,NA,TGTGCCAGCAGGTTAATACCCCTAGCTGGCGGAGGCGAGCAGTACTTC,CASRLIPLAGGGEQYF
TRBV5-1,TRBJ2-3,TRBD2,NA,TGCGCCAGCAGCTATAGCGGGTCCAACACAGATACGCAGTATTTT,CASSYSGSNTDTQYF
TRBV11-1,TRBJ1-4,NA,once,TGTGCCAGCAGCTTAGAACCGAAAGCAACTAATGAAAAACTGTTTTTT,CASSLEPKATNEKLFF
TRBV6-5,TRBJ2-2,NA,NA,TGTGCCAGCTCGATGGACGGGAACACCGGGGAGCTGTTTTTT,CASSMDGNTGELFF
TRBV7-2,TRBJ2-7,TRBD2,NA,TGTGCCAGCAGCCGATCTAGCGGACTCTCCTACGAGCAGTACTTC,CASSRSSGLSYEQYF
TRBV18,TRBJ2-1,TRBD2,NA,TGTGCCAGCTCATCAGCGGGAAGCTCCTACAATGAGCAGTTCTTC,CASSSAGSSYNEQFF
TRBV19,TRBJ2-7,NA,NA,TGTGCCAGTAGTATGAACAGGGTGTTCAACGAGCAGTACTTC,CASSMNRVFNEQYF
TRBV2,TRBJ1-2,NA,NA,TGTGCCAGCAGTGTAGGGGATAACTATGGCTACACCTTC,CASSVGDNYGYTF
TRBV2,TRBJ1-4,NA,NA,TGTGCCAGCACCCTGGAGGCAACTAATGAAAAACTGTTTTTT,CASTLEATNEKLFF
TRBV10-3,TRBJ2-2,TRBD2,NA,TGTGCCATCAGTGAGTCGAGTAGCGGGAGGGCTATCGGGGAGCTGTTTTTT,CAISESSSGRAIGELFF
TRBV18,TRBJ2-7,TRBD1,NA,TGTGCCAGCTCCCGCGGACAGGGCGACGAGCAGTACTTC,CASSRGQGDEQYF
TRBV7-9,TRBJ2-1,NA,NA,TGTGCCAGCAGCTTAGCCAGGGTGGGCGATGAGCAGTTCTTC,CASSLARVGDEQFF
TRBV9,TRBJ2-7,NA,NA,TGTGCCAGCAGCCCTCAGACAGCAATACCTGATTATCCTTCCTACGAGCAGTACTTC,CASSPQTAIPDYPSYEQYF
TRBV19,TRBJ2-7,TRBD1,NA,TGTGCCAGTAAATCCCCGCGACAACCGACAGGGGGATGTGAGCAGTACTTC,CASKSPRQPTGGCEQYF
TRBV7-2,TRBJ2-2,NA,NA,TGTGCCAGCAGCTTTTTAGCCGCGAACACCGGGGAGCTGTTTTTT,CASSFLAANTGELFF
TRBV5-1,TRBJ2-5,NA,NA,TGCGCCAGCAGCTTAGACAGGATGGGGACCCAGTACTTC,CASSLDRMGTQYF
TRBV10-2,TRBJ2-7,TRBD1,few,TGCGCCAGCAGACAGGGGGTTCGTCTCGAGCAGTACTTC,CASRQGVRLEQYF
TRBV5-1,TRBJ2-3,NA,NA,TGCGCCAGCAGCTTGGTTCAGACGACCACAGATACGCAGTATTTT,CASSLVQTTTDTQYF
TRBV20-1,TRBJ2-7,NA,NA,TGCAGTGCCGTCCTGATCTACGAGCAGTACTTC,CSAVLIYEQYF
TRBV6-6,TRBJ1-1,NA,NA,TGTGCCAGCAAGGAGGGTGAAGCTTTCTTT,CASKEGEAFF
TRBV28,TRBJ2-3,NA,NA,TGTGCCAGCAGTGAACGCAGGGGCACAGATACGCAGTATTTT,CASSERRGTDTQYF
TRBV4-1,TRBJ2-5,NA,NA,TGCGCCAGCAGCCAAGATCGGACATACCTGGAGACCCAGTACTTC,CASSQDRTYLETQYF
TRBV9,TRBJ2-3,NA,NA,TGTGCCAGCAGCGTAGCAACGGGAGCAGTAGATACGCAGTATTTT,CASSVATGAVDTQYF
TRBV5-1,TRBJ2-3,TRBD2,NA,TGCGCCAGCACTCGTATAGCGGGAGCAACTAGCACAGATACGCAGTATTTT,CASTRIAGATSTDTQYF
TRBV30,TRBJ2-2,TRBD1,NA,TGTGCCTGGAGCTCAGCGAGGACAGGGGGCGCCGGGCTTCTGAGGGAGCTGTTTTTT,CAWSSARTGGAGLLRELFF
TRBV5-4,TRBJ1-2,NA,NA,TGTGCCAGCAGCCCGGCCGGGGGCGCCTATGGCTACACCTTC,CASSPAGGAYGYTF
TRBV14,TRBJ1-3,NA,NA,TGTGCCAGCAGCCAAGTTCAAGCAGGGACCATATATTTT,CASSQVQAGTIYF
TRBV16,TRBJ1-5,NA,NA,TGTGCCAGCAGCCCGGACAGCCTAAGCAATCAGCCCCAGCATTTT,CASSPDSLSNQPQHF
TRBV2,TRBJ1-1,NA,NA,TGTGCCAGCGAAGCAGGGACAAACACTGAAGCTTTCTTT,CASEAGTNTEAFF
TRBV12-5,TRBJ2-1,NA,NA,TGTGCTAGTGGTTTGGCCTCCCCTTTGGCGGATGAGCAGTTCTTC,CASGLASPLADEQFF
TRBV30,TRBJ1-4,NA,NA,TGTGCCTGTGATAGGCTCACGAGAAATGAAAAACTGTTTTTT,CACDRLTRNEKLFF
TRBV25-1,TRBJ2-1,NA,NA,TGTGCCAGCAGTGAACTATACAATGAGCAGTTCTTC,CASSELYNEQFF
TRBV2,TRBJ2-2,NA,NA,TGTGCCAGCAGCCGGGCCGTCACCGGGGAGCTGTTTTTT,CASSRAVTGELFF
TRBV9,TRBJ2-1,NA,NA,TGTGCCAGCAGTTTGTCTGGACCGAATGAGCAGTTCTTC,CASSLSGPNEQFF
TRBV19,TRBJ2-2,NA,once,TGTGCCAGTAGTATTAGATGGCAGAACACCGGGGAGCTGTTTTTT,CASSIRWQNTGELFF
TRBV4-3,TRBJ2-3,NA,NA,TGCGCCAGCAGTCTCGGGAAGGGACATGGGCTTTTAGATACGCAGTATTTT,CASSLGKGHGLLDTQYF
TRBV5-1,TRBJ1-1,NA,NA,TGCGCCAGCAGCTTCGGGCAGAATCGAATTTCGAACACTGAAGCTTTCTTT,CASSFGQNRISNTEAFF
TRBV5-1,TRBJ2-1,TRBD2,NA,TGCGCCAGCAGCTTGGAGTCAGCGGGAGGAGGCGAGCAGTTCTTC,CASSLESAGGGEQFF
TRBV28,TRBJ2-7,NA,NA,TGTGCCAGCAGTTCCAATGCCTACGAGCAGTACTTC,CASSSNAYEQYF